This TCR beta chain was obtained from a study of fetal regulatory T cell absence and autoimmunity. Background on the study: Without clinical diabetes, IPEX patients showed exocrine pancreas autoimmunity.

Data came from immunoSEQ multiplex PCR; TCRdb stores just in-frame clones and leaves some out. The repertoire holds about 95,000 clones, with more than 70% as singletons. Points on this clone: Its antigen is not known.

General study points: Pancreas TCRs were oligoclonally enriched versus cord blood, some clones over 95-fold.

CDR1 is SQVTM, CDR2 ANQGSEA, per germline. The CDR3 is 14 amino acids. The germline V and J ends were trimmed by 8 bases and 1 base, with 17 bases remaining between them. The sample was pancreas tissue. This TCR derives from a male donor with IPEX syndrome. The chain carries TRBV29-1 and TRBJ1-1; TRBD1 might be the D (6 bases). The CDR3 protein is CSTDRWWKNTEAFF. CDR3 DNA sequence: TGCAGCACAGACAGGTGGTGGAAGAACACTGAAGCTTTCTTT.